These T cell receptor beta chains were read from a single sample in a study of T cell changes during pregnancy in multiple sclerosis. Clones were sequenced by immunoSEQ multiplex PCR, and TCRdb holds only the in-frame ones, with some missing. The sample contains 70,000 to 80,000 clones, approximately 91% of which appear only once. The specimen was peripheral blood, collected before pregnancy. These receptors all stem from a female donor with multiple sclerosis, enrolled in a pregnancy study. Both conserved end residues are part of each CDR3. A D gene is named only where the DNA matches it firmly. A clone size is listed for some rows: how often the clone was seen (once, few, many), or a class if it is expanded.

NA | TRBJ2-3 | TRBV4-1 | NA | CASSQGAASTDTQYF | TGCGCCAGCAGCCAAGGGGCTGCTAGCACAGATACGCAGTATTTT
NA | TRBJ1-1 | TRBV19 | NA | CASSLEAFF | TGTGCCAGTAGTTTAGAAGCTTTCTTT
NA | TRBJ1-3 | TRBV18 | TRBD1 | CASSPTGGNSGNTIYF | TGTGCCAGCTCACCGACAGGGGGAAACTCTGGAAACACCATATATTTT
NA | TRBJ2-7 | TRBV2 | NA | CASILSGPYEQYF | TGTGCCAGCATACTTTCAGGGCCCTACGAGCAGTACTTC
NA | TRBJ2-5 | TRBV6-5 | NA | CASSYGVGAMGETQYF | TGTGCCAGCAGTTACGGTGTGGGGGCTATGGGAGAGACCCAGTACTTC
NA | TRBJ1-5 | TRBV10-3 | TRBD1 | CAISESPQGVNQPQHF | TGTGCCATCAGTGAGAGTCCCCAGGGGGTTAATCAGCCCCAGCATTTT
NA | TRBJ2-5 | TRBV4-2 | TRBD1 | CASRGLAEGETQYF | TGTGCCAGTAGGGGGCTAGCAGAGGGGGAGACCCAGTACTTC
NA | TRBJ2-5 | TRBV7-9 | TRBD2 | CASSSAGGHETQYF | TGTGCCAGCAGTTCAGCGGGGGGGCACGAGACCCAGTACTTC
NA | TRBJ1-1 | TRBV6-6 | NA | CASSYRRWAFF | TGTGCCAGCAGTTACAGGAGATGGGCTTTCTTT
NA | TRBJ1-5 | TRBV15 | NA | CATSRDLGLGQPQHF | TGTGCCACCAGCAGAGATCTGGGGCTAGGCCAGCCCCAGCATTTT
NA | TRBJ2-7 | TRBV27 | NA | CASSLYPRGEQYF | TGTGCCAGCAGTTTATATCCCAGGGGCGAGCAGTACTTC
NA | TRBJ2-7 | TRBV7-2 | TRBD2 | CASSPEREGNPDF | TGTGCCAGCAGCCCAGAGCGGGAGGGGAACCCAGACTTC
NA | TRBJ2-7 | TRBV13 | TRBD1 | CASSPSDRDSYEQYF | TGTGCCAGCAGCCCTTCGGACAGGGATTCTTACGAGCAGTACTTC
NA | TRBJ2-7 | TRBV4-3 | NA | CASSQDLASTYEQYF | TGCGCCAGCAGCCAAGATCTCGCCAGTACCTACGAGCAGTACTTC
NA | TRBJ2-3 | TRBV9 | TRBD2 | CASSPWWGREVDTQYF | TGTGCCAGCAGCCCCTGGTGGGGGAGGGAGGTAGATACGCAGTATTTT
NA | TRBJ2-3 | TRBV5-1 | TRBD1 | CASSLTGVGTGGTDTQYF | TGCGCCAGCAGCTTGACTGGAGTCGGGACAGGGGGAACAGATACGCAGTATTTT
NA | TRBJ2-5 | TRBV27 | TRBD2 | CASSILAGGETQYF | TGTGCCAGCAGTATCCTAGCGGGGGGAGAGACCCAGTACTTC
NA | TRBJ2-1 | TRBV7-7 | NA | CASSATNPSSYNEQFF | TGTGCCAGCAGTGCAACCAATCCGAGCTCCTACAATGAGCAGTTCTTC
NA | TRBJ2-5 | TRBV6-7 | TRBD2 | CASSRSFLAGGVAETQYF | TGTGCCAGCAGTCGGTCTTTCCTAGCGGGGGGGGTTGCTGAGACCCAGTACTTC
NA | TRBJ2-7 | TRBV6-6 | NA | CASSTRGGLTYEQYF | TGTGCCAGCAGTACAAGGGGGGGTCTCACCTACGAGCAGTACTTC
few | TRBJ1-1 | TRBV5-5 | TRBD1 | CASSPRQGKDTEAFF | TGTGCCAGCAGCCCTCGACAGGGTAAGGACACTGAAGCTTTCTTT
NA | TRBJ1-1 | TRBV6-5 | NA | CASSYWAGPRGTEAFF | TGTGCCAGCAGTTACTGGGCAGGACCCCGGGGCACTGAAGCTTTCTTT
once | TRBJ2-3 | TRBV19 | NA | CASSDGFASTDTQYF | TGTGCCAGTAGTGACGGGTTTGCTAGCACAGATACGCAGTATTTT
NA | TRBJ1-5 | TRBV19 | TRBD1 | CASSIYQGTGSSNQPQHF | TGTGCCAGTAGTATTTATCAAGGGACAGGTTCGAGCAATCAGCCCCAGCATTTT
many | TRBJ1-3 | TRBV12-5 | TRBD1 | CASGFGTVSGNTIYF | TGTGCTAGTGGTTTTGGGACAGTCTCTGGAAACACCATATATTTT
NA | TRBJ2-1 | TRBV4-1 | TRBD2 | CASSQDYAGGRAYNEQFF | TGCGCCAGCAGCCAAGATTATGCCGGGGGGAGGGCCTATAATGAGCAGTTCTTC
NA | TRBJ1-4 | TRBV30 | NA | CAWSPPTGKLFF | TGTGCCTGGAGCCCCCCAACCGGAAAACTGTTTTTT
once | TRBJ1-5 | TRBV19 | NA | CASSIDRDQPQHF | TGTGCCAGTAGTATAGACAGGGATCAGCCCCAGCATTTT